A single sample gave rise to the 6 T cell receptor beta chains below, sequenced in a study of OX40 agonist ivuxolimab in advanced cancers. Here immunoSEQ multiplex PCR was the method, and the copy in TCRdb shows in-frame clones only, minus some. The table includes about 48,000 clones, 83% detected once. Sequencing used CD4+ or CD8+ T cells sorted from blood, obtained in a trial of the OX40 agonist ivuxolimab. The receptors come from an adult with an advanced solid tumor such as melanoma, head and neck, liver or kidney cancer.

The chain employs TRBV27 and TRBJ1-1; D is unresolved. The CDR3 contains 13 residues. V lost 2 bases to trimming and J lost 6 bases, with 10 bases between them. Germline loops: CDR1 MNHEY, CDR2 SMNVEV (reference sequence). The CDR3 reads CASSLLSGAEAFF. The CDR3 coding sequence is TGTGCCAGCAGTTTACTTTCCGGCGCTGAAGCTTTCTTT.

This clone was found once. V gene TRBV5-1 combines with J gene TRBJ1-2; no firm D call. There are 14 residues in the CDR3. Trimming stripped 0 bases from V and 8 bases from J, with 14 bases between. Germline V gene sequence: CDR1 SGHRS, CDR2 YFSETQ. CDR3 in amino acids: CASSLEGGVGGYTF. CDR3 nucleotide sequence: TGCGCCAGCAGCTTGGAAGGAGGAGTGGGAGGCTACACCTTC.

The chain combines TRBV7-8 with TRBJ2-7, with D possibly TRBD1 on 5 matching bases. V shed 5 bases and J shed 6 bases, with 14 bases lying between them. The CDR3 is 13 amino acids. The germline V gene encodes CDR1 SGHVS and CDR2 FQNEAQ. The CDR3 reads CASSVQGFSEQYF. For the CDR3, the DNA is TGTGCCAGCAGCGTCCAGGGCTTCAGCGAGCAGTACTTC.

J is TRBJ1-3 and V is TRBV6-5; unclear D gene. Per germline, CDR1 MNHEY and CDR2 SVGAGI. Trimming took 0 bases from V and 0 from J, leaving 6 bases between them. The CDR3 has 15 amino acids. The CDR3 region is CASSYSLSSGNTIYF. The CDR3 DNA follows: TGTGCCAGCAGTTACTCTCTGAGCTCTGGAAACACCATATATTTT.

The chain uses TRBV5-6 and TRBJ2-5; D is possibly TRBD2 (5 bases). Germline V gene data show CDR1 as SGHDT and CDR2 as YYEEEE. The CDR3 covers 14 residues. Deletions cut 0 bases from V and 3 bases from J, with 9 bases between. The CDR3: CASSLASGKETQYF. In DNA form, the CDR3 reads TGTGCCAGCAGCTTGGCCTCGGGGAAAGAGACCCAGTACTTC.

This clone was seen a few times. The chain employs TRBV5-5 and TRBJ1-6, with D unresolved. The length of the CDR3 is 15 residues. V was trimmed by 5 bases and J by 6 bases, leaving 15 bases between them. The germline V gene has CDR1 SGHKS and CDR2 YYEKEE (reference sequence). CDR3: CASRTEQESNSPLHF. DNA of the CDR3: TGTGCCAGCAGGACGGAGCAAGAGTCTAATTCACCCCTCCACTTT.